This T cell receptor (beta chain) originates from a study of blood T cells in healthy people across ages. This CDR3 has 12 amino acids. The germline CDR1 and CDR2 sequences are MNHEY and SMNVEV (reference sequence). V gave up 3 bases and J gave up 9 bases, with 9 bases separating them. This clonotype was observed many times. A sample-barcoded 5' primer and a J-beta primer mix were used in a second PCR of roughly 7 to 12 cycles. TCRdb passed the 5' RACE reads through MiXCR, listing each CDR3 protein once. The sample has over 500,000 distinct CDR3 sequences; 52% are singletons. The J gene is TRBJ2-1, the V gene TRBV27; unclear D gene. Sequenced material: blood. The receptor was isolated from a woman over 75 in good health. CDR3 protein: CASSFQSGEQFF. In DNA, the CDR3 is TGTGCCAGCAGTTTTCAATCCGGTGAGCAGTTCTTC.